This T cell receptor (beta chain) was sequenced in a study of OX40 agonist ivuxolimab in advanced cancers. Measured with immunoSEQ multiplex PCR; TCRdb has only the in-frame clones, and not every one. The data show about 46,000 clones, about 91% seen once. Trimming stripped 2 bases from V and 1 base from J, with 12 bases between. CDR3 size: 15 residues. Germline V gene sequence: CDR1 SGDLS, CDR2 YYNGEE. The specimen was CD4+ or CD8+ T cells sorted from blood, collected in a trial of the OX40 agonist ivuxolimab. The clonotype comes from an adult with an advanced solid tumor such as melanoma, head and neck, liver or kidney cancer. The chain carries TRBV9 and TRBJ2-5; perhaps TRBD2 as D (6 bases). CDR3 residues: CASSVQGLRQETQYF. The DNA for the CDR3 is TGTGCCAGCAGCGTGCAGGGACTCCGCCAAGAGACCCAGTACTTC.